This T cell receptor beta chain was documented in a study of T cell responses to AZD1222 COVID-19 vaccine. As regards this clone: Its antigen is not identified.

Study-level results: Across spike, vaccine-associated CD4 TCRs were found, dominant at 160-218 and 743-854. Donors were largely white British and mainly female; clonal diversity was possibly underestimated.

Germline CDR1 and CDR2: LGHNA and YNFKEQ. The CDR3 has 11 residues. Trimming took 1 base from V and 9 from J, leaving 4 bases between them. Here immunoSEQ multiplex PCR was the method, and the copy in TCRdb shows in-frame clones only, minus some. The table lists 60,000 to 90,000 clones, around nine tenths of them singletons, with roughly 18% in the top ten. This TCR was sampled from an adult who received the AZD1222 COVID-19 vaccine. The V call is TRBV4-2, the J call TRBJ2-1; D unresolved. The material sequenced was peripheral blood, taken 28 days after the second AZD1222 dose. CDR3 loop: CASSQGGEQFF. In DNA, the CDR3 is TGTGCCAGCAGCCAAGGAGGTGAGCAGTTCTTC.